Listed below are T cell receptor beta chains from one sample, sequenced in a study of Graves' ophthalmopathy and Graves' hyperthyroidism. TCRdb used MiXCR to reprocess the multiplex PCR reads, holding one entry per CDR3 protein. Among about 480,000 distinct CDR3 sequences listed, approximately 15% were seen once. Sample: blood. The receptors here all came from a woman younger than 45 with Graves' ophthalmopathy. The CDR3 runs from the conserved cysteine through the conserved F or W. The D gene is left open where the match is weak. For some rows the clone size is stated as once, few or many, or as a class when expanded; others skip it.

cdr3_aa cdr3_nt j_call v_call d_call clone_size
CASSEGGPSGGYTF TGCGCCAGCAGTGAGGGGGGCCCTAGTGGTGGCTACACCTTC TRBJ1-2 TRBV10-2 . many
CASSIVVGVGAEAFF TGTGCCAGTAGTATAGTGGTGGGCGTGGGCGCTGAAGCTTTCTTT TRBJ1-1 TRBV19 . few
CASSPGTGIGYTF TGTGCCAGCAGTCCTGGGACAGGGATCGGCTACACCTTC TRBJ1-2 TRBV6-2/TRBV6-3 TRBD1 few
CASGLSPPGTFTETQYF TGTGCCAGCGGACTTTCCCCCCCCGGGACGTTTACAGAGACCCAGTACTTC TRBJ2-5 TRBV12-3/TRBV12-4 . .
CASSYRGGSGELFF TGTGCCAGCAGTTATCGTGGAGGTTCCGGGGAGCTGTTTTTT TRBJ2-2 TRBV12-3/TRBV12-4 . many
CSAREAGEEGSPLHF TGCAGTGCTAGAGAGGCCGGGGAAGAGGGTTCACCCCTCCACTTT TRBJ1-6 TRBV20-1 . .
CSASGQEAFF TGCAGTGCTAGCGGACAGGAAGCTTTCTTT TRBJ1-1 TRBV20-1 . many
CASHLPGWGGSYEQYF TGTGCCAGTCACCTACCGGGATGGGGGGGCTCCTACGAGCAGTACTTC TRBJ2-7 TRBV6-5 TRBD2 many
CSARAGASSYNSPLHF TGCAGTGCTAGAGCCGGAGCTAGCTCCTATAATTCACCCCTCCACTTT TRBJ1-6 TRBV20-1 . many
CASSEGEPYGYTF TGTGCCAGCAGTGAGGGGGAGCCTTATGGCTACACCTTC TRBJ1-2 TRBV6-1 . many
CASSQSGMYSNQPQHF TGTGCCAGCAGTCAATCAGGGATGTATAGCAATCAGCCCCAGCATTTT TRBJ1-5 TRBV12-3/TRBV12-4 . many
CASSQKGWVARTGELFF TGTGCCAGCAGCCAGAAGGGTTGGGTAGCAAGGACCGGGGAGCTGTTTTTT TRBJ2-2 TRBV4-2 . many
CASSYSAGTETYEQYF TGTGCCAGCAGTTACTCGGCCGGGACAGAAACCTACGAGCAGTACTTC TRBJ2-7 TRBV6-5 TRBD1 many
CASSQLLMNTEAFF TGTGCCAGCAGCCAACTGCTTATGAACACTGAAGCTTTCTTT TRBJ1-1 TRBV4-2 . many
CASSLTGLESNQPQHF TGTGCCAGCAGCCTGACAGGGCTTGAAAGCAATCAGCCCCAGCATTTT TRBJ1-5 TRBV5-5 TRBD1 many
CATSEPYNSPLHF TGTGCCACCTCGGAGCCCTATAATTCACCCCTCCACTTT TRBJ1-6 TRBV28 . many
CSARKGKRDTEAFF TGCAGTGCCAGGAAGGGGAAAAGGGACACTGAAGCTTTCTTT TRBJ1-1 TRBV20-1 . many
CASSPGQLNYGYTF TGTGCCAGCAGTCCGGGACAGCTTAACTATGGCTACACCTTC TRBJ1-2 TRBV27 TRBD1 many
CASSQITGSGTEAFF TGTGCCAGCAGCCAGATTACCGGGTCGGGCACTGAAGCTTTCTTT TRBJ1-1 TRBV7-9 . .
CASRPPGEGTEAFF TGCGCCAGCAGGCCACCGGGAGAGGGGACTGAAGCTTTCTTT TRBJ1-1 TRBV5-1 . many
CASGPSSYEQYF TGTGCCAGCGGCCCCAGCTCCTACGAGCAGTACTTC TRBJ2-7 TRBV27 . many
CAISGQASYEQYF TGTGCCATCTCGGGACAGGCCTCCTACGAGCAGTACTTC TRBJ2-7 TRBV2 TRBD1 many
CASSYSEGLGNTIYF TGTGCCAGCAGTTACTCGGAAGGGTTAGGAAACACCATATATTTT TRBJ1-3 TRBV6-5 . many
CASSPRQGSNYGYTF TGTGCCAGCAGTCCCAGACAGGGGAGTAACTATGGCTACACCTTC TRBJ1-2 TRBV12-3/TRBV12-4 TRBD1 .
CSAFGRYEQYF TGCAGTGCATTTGGGCGCTACGAGCAGTACTTC TRBJ2-7 TRBV20-1 . many
CSVTPQGFSSPLHF TGCAGTGTAACCCCCCAGGGGTTTAGTTCACCCCTCCACTTT TRBJ1-6 TRBV20-1 . many
CASSEHLRGGRSTEAFF TGCGCCAGCAGTGAGCACCTCCGGGGAGGGCGGAGCACTGAAGCTTTCTTT TRBJ1-1 TRBV10-1 . many
CAWSVPPRGQETQYF TGTGCCTGGAGTGTCCCACCCCGGGGGCAAGAGACCCAGTACTTC TRBJ2-5 TRBV30 . .
CASSPGTEILYGYTF TGTGCCAGCAGTCCGGGGACAGAGATCCTCTATGGCTACACCTTC TRBJ1-2 TRBV28 TRBD1 many
CATSEATGLQPQHF TGTGCCACCAGTGAAGCTACAGGGTTACAGCCCCAGCATTTT TRBJ1-5 TRBV24-1 . many
CASSFIRGGTEAFF TGCGCCAGCAGCTTTATCAGGGGCGGCACTGAAGCTTTCTTT TRBJ1-1 TRBV5-1 . many
CASSLNRHRISYEQYF TGTGCCAGCAGCTTAAATCGACATCGGATCTCCTACGAGCAGTACTTC TRBJ2-7 TRBV11-2 . many
CSVEDSRTDMNTEAFF TGCAGCGTTGAAGATTCTCGGACAGACATGAACACTGAAGCTTTCTTT TRBJ1-1 TRBV29-1 . many
CASSIGTIGRSEAFF TGTGCCAGTAGTATTGGTACCATTGGGAGGAGTGAAGCTTTCTTT TRBJ1-1 TRBV19 . .
CASSQAGKGETQYF TGCGCCAGCAGCCAAGCAGGGAAGGGGGAGACCCAGTACTTC TRBJ2-5 TRBV4-1 . .
CASTNAGGNGNTEAFF TGTGCCAGCACCAACGCAGGGGGAAATGGGAACACTGAAGCTTTCTTT TRBJ1-1 TRBV27 TRBD1 few
CASNTQGALDGYTF TGTGCCAGCAATACACAGGGGGCTCTGGATGGCTACACCTTC TRBJ1-2 TRBV6-5 TRBD1 many
CASSVSGESNYGYTF TGTGCCAGCAGTGTTTCAGGGGAGTCTAACTATGGCTACACCTTC TRBJ1-2 TRBV6-1 . many
CASRGGRGYGYTF TGTGCCAGCAGGGGCGGCAGGGGGTATGGCTACACCTTC TRBJ1-2 TRBV6-1 TRBD1 many
CASSPPRQGNTEAFF TGCGCCAGCAGCCCACCGCGACAGGGGAACACTGAAGCTTTCTTT TRBJ1-1 TRBV5-1 TRBD1 few